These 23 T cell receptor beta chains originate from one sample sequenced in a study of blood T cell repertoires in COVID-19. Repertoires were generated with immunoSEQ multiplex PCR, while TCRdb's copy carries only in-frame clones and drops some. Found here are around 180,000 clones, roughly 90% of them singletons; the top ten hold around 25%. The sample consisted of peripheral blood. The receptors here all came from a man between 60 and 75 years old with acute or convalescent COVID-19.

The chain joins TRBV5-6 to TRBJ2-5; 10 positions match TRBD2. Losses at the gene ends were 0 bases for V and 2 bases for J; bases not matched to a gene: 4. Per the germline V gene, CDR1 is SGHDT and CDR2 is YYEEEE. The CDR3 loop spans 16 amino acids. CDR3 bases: TGTGCCAGCAGCTTGGCCCCAGCGGGGGGGCAAGAGACCCAGTACTTC. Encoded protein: CASSLAPAGGQETQYF.

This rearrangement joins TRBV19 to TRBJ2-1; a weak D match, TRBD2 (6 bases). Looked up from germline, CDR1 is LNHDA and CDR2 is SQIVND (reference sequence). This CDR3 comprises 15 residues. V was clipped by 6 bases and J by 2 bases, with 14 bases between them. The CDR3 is CASSYGTHTYNEQFF. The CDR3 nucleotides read TGTGCCAGTAGCTACGGGACTCACACCTACAATGAGCAGTTCTTC.

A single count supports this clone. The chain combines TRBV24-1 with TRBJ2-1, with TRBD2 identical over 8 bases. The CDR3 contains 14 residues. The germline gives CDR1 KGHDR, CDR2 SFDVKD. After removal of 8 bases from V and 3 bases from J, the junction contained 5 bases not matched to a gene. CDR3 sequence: CATNAGGNYNEQFF. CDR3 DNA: TGTGCCACCAATGCGGGAGGAAACTACAATGAGCAGTTCTTC.

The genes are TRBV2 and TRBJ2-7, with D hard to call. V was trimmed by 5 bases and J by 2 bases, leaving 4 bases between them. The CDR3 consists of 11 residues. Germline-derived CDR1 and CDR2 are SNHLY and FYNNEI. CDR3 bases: TGTGCCAGCAGTATAACCTACGAGCAGTACTTC. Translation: CASSITYEQYF. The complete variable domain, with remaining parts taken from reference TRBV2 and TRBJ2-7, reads EPEVTQTPSHQVTQMGQEVILRCVPISNHLYFYWYRQILGQKVEFLVSFYNNEISEKSEIFDDQFSVERPDGSNFTLKIRSTKLEDSAMYFCASSITYEQYFGPGTRLTVT.

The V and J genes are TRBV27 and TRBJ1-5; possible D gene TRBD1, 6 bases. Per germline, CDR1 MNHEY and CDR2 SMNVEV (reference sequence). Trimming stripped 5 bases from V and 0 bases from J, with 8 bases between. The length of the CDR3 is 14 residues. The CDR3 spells CASSTGYSNQPQHF. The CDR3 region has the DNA TGTGCCAGCAGTACAGGGTATAGCAATCAGCCCCAGCATTTT.

The CDR3 sequence is CASMTPSSYEQYF. The CDR3 coding sequence is TGTGCCAGCATGACTCCTAGCTCCTACGAGCAGTACTTC. The V call is TRBV2, the J call TRBJ2-7; D remains unclear. The CDR3 contains 13 residues. CDR1 is SNHLY, CDR2 FYNNEI, per germline. V was pared by 7 bases and J by 0 bases, with 10 bases between.

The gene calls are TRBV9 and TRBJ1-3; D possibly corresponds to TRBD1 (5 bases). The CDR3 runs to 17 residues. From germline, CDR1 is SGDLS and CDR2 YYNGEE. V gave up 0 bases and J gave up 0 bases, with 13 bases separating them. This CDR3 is CASSVDSPQGSGNTIYF. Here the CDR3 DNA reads TGTGCCAGCAGCGTAGATTCCCCCCAGGGCTCTGGAAACACCATATATTTT. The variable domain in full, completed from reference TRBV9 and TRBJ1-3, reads DSGVTQTPKHLITATGQRVTLRCSPRSGDLSVYWYQQSLDQGLQFLIQYYNGEERAKGNILERFSAQQFPDLHSELNLSSLELGDSALYFCASSVDSPQGSGNTIYFGEGSWLTVV.

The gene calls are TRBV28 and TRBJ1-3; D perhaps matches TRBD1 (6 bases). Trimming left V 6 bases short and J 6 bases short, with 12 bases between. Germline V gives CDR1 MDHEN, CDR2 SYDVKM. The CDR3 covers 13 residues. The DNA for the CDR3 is TGTGCCAGCAGCCTAAACAGGGAAAACACCATATATTTT. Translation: CASSLNRENTIYF. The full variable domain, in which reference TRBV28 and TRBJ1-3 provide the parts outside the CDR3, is DVKVTQSSRYLVKRTGEKVFLECVQDMDHENMFWYRQDPGLGLRLIYFSYDVKMKEKGDIPEGYSVSREKKERFSLILESASTNQTSMYLCASSLNRENTIYFGEGSWLTVV.

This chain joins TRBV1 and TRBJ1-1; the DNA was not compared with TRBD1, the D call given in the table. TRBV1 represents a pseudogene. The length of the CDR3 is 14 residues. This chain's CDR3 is CTSSRDRGNTEAFF. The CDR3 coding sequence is TGCACCAGCAGCCGGGACAGGGGGAACACTGAAGCTTTCTTT.

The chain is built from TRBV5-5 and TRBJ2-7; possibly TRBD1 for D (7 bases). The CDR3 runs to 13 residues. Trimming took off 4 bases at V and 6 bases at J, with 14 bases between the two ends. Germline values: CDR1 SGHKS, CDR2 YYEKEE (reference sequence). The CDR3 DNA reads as TGTGCCAGCAGCGCCGAGCAGGGGGGCGAGCAGTACGTC. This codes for CASSAEQGGEQYV.

This chain's CDR3 is CAWSEGLANTEAFF. The CDR3 coding sequence is TGTGCCTGGAGTGAGGGACTGGCGAACACTGAAGCTTTCTTT. The chain combines TRBV30 with TRBJ1-1; possibly TRBD1 for D (5 bases). The length of the CDR3 is 14 residues. Germline V lookup: CDR1 GTSNPN, CDR2 SVGIG (reference sequence). The V and J ends lost 1 base and 1 base respectively, with 10 bases between them.

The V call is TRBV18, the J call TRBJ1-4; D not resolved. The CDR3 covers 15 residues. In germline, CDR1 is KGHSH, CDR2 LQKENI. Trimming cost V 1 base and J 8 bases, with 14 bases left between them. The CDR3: CASSPRGKSSEKLFF. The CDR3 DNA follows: TGTGCCAGCTCACCACGAGGAAAGAGTTCCGAAAAACTGTTTTTT.

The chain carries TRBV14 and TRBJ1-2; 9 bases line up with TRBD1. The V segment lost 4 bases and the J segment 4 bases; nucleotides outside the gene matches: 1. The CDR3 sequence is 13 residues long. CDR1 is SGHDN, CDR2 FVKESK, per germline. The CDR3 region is CASSPGQGYGYTF. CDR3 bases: TGTGCCAGCAGCCCGGGACAGGGCTATGGCTACACCTTC.

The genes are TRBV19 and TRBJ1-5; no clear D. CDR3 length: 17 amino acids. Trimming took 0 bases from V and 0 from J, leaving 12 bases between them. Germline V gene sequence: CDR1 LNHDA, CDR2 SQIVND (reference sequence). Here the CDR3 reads CASSIENSFSSNQPQHF. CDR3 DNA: TGTGCCAGTAGTATAGAGAACAGCTTCTCTAGCAATCAGCCCCAGCATTTT. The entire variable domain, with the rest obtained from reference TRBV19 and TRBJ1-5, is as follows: DGGITQSPKYLFRKEGQNVTLSCEQNLNHDAMYWYRQDPGQGLRLIYYSQIVNDFQKGDIAEGYSVSREKKESFPLTVTSAQKNPTAFYLCASSIENSFSSNQPQHFGDGTRLSIL.

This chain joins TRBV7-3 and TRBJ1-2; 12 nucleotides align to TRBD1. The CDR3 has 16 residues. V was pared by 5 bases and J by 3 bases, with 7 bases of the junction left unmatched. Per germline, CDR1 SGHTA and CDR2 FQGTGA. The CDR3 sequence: CASSPTGQGADYGYTF. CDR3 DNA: TGTGCCAGCAGCCCGACGGGACAGGGGGCGGACTATGGCTACACCTTC.

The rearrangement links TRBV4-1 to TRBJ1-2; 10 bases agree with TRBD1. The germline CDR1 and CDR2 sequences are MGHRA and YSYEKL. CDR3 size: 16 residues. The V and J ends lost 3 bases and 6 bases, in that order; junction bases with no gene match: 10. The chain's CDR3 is CASSHGPGQGRDGYTF. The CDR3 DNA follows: TGCGCCAGCAGCCACGGTCCGGGACAGGGGCGGGATGGCTACACCTTC.

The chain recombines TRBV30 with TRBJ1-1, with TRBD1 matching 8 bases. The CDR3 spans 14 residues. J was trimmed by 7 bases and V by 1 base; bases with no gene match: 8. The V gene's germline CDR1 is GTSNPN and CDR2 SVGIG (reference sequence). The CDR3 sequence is CAWSDRTGKVEAFF. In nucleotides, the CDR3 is TGTGCCTGGAGTGATCGGACAGGGAAGGTTGAAGCTTTCTTT.

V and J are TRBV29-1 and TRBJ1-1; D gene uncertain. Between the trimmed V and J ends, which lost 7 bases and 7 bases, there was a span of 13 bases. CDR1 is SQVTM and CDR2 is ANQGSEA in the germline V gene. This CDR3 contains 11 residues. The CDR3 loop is CSAVESLEAFF. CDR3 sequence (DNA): TGCAGCGCAGTAGAGAGTCTTGAAGCTTTCTTT. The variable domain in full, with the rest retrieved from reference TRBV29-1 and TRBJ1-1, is SAVISQKPSRDICQRGTSLTIQCQVDSQVTMMFWYRQQPGQSLTLIATANQGSEATYESGFVIDKFPISRPNLTFSTLTVSNMSPEDSSIYLCSAVESLEAFFGQGTRLTVV.

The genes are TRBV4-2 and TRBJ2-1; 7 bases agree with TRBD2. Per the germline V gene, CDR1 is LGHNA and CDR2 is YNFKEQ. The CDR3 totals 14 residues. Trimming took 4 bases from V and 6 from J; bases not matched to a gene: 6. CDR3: CASSRLGGGNEQFF. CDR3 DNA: TGTGCCAGCAGCCGGCTGGGGGGGGGCAATGAGCAGTTCTTC.

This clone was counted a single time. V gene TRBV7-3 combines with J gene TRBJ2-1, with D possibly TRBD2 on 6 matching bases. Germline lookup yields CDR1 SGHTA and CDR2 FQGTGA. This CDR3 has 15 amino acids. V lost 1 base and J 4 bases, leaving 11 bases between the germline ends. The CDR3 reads CASSLIPSEYNEQFF. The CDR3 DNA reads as TGTGCCAGCAGCTTAATTCCTAGCGAGTACAATGAGCAGTTCTTC.

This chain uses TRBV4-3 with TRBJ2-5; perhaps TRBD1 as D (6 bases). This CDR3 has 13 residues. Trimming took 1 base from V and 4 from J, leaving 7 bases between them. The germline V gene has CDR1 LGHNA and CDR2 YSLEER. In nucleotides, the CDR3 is TGCGCCAGCAGCCAAGGCAGGGGAGAGACCCAGTACTTC. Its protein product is CASSQGRGETQYF.

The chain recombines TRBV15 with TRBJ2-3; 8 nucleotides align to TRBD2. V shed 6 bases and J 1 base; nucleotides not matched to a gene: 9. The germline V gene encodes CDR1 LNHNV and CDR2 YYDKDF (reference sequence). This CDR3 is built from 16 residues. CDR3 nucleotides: TGTGCCACCAGTAAGAGGGTGGGACTAGGCACAGATACGCAGTATTTT. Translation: CATSKRVGLGTDTQYF.

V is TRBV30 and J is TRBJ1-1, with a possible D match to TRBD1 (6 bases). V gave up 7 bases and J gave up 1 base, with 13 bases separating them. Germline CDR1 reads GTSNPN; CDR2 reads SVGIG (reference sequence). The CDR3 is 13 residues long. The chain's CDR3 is CASRAQGNTEAFF. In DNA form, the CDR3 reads TGTGCCTCTAGGGCACAGGGGAACACTGAAGCTTTCTTT.